Listed here is a single TCR beta chain. The data belong to a study of OX40 agonist ivuxolimab in advanced cancers. On the study more broadly: People who had prior anti-PD-1, anti-PD-L1 or anti-CTLA-4 therapy could take part, and about 40% had some.

Assay: immunoSEQ multiplex PCR; the TCRdb copy retains only in-frame clones and omits some. The sample has around 80,000 clones; approximately 84% are singletons. The CDR3 length is 17 residues. Germline CDR1 SEHNR, CDR2 FQNEAQ (reference sequence). Trimming cost V 0 bases and J 5 bases; bases outside gene matches: 10. This sample comprised CD4+ or CD8+ T cells sorted from blood, obtained in a trial of the OX40 agonist ivuxolimab. The rearrangement joins TRBV7-9 to TRBJ1-5; 7 positions match TRBD1. The receptor comes from an adult with an advanced solid tumor such as melanoma, head and neck, liver or kidney cancer. In DNA, the CDR3 is TGTGCCAGCAGCTTAGCGCGGGGGGCAGGGGGTCATCAGCCCCAGCATTTT. Protein product: CASSLARGAGGHQPQHF.